What follows are 8 T cell receptor beta chains derived from one specimen sequenced in a study of response to subunit inactivated influenza vaccine. Via MiXCR, TCRdb re-called the RT-PCR reads, giving one row per CDR3 protein. The repertoire holds about 500,000 distinct CDR3 sequences, with 16% as singletons. The input for sequencing was CD4+ T cells sorted from PBMCs, taken less than 30 months after vaccination. These TCRs come from a man aged 45 to 75 who received an inactivated influenza vaccine.

This clonotype appeared a few times. The chain couples TRBV5-1 to TRBJ1-1, with D possibly matching TRBD1 (5 bases). The CDR3 is 15 amino acids. The germline V gene encodes CDR1 SGHRS and CDR2 YFSETQ. The V end was cut by 5 bases, the J end by 0 bases, with 14 bases between. CDR3 loop: CASSEMGPMNTEAFF. The CDR3, as DNA: TGCGCCAGCAGTGAAATGGGACCGATGAACACTGAAGCTTTCTTT.

The chain recombines TRBV2 with TRBJ2-1, with TRBD1 matching over 8 bases. There are 14 residues in the CDR3. CDR1 SNHLY and CDR2 FYNNEI come from the germline V gene. After removal of 6 bases from V and 4 bases from J, the junction contained 5 bases not matched to a gene. CDR3 protein: CASSQGAVYNEQFF. The CDR3 DNA reads as TGTGCCAGCAGCCAGGGGGCGGTGTACAATGAGCAGTTCTTC.

This clonotype was picked up a small number of times. The V gene is TRBV5-1, the J gene TRBJ2-3; 11 nucleotides agree with TRBD2. The ends lost 2 bases at V and 2 bases at J; junction bases unmatched: 16. Germline CDR1 and CDR2: SGHRS and YFSETQ. The CDR3 totals 20 residues. The CDR3 region has the DNA TGCGCCAGCAGCTTCGGGCCTAGCGGGAGGAAGGGGCCGATCACAGATACGCAGTATTTT. Protein sequence: CASSFGPSGRKGPITDTQYF.

This rearrangement joins TRBV20-1 to TRBJ2-2, with 10 bases matching TRBD2. After removal of 2 bases from V and 6 bases from J, the junction contained 3 bases not matched to a gene. Germline lookup yields CDR1 DFQATT and CDR2 SNEGSKA (reference sequence). This CDR3 contains 14 residues. CDR3: CSARLAGVSGELFF. The DNA for the CDR3 is TGCAGTGCTAGACTAGCGGGAGTATCCGGGGAGCTGTTTTTT.

J is TRBJ2-7 and V is TRBV21-1; the D call of TRBD1 is as the table states it, not checked on the DNA. TRBV21-1 is a pseudogene. CDR3 length equals 14 residues. The CDR3 sequence is CASSRPTEHYEQYF. Written as DNA, the CDR3 is TGTGCCAGCAGCAGACCGACAGAGCACTACGAGCAGTACTTC.

V and J are TRBV4-3 and TRBJ1-6; TRBD1 matches 12 bases. V was clipped by 2 bases and J by 7 bases; unmatched bases: 9. Germline V gene lookup returns CDR1 LGHNA and CDR2 YSLEER. The CDR3 extends over 18 amino acids. The CDR3 loop reads CASSQLLLGQGANSPLHF. The CDR3 DNA reads as TGCGCCAGCAGCCAACTACTTTTGGGACAGGGGGCGAATTCACCCCTCCACTTT.

The V call is TRBV30, the J call TRBJ2-7; 15 nucleotides align to TRBD2. There are 18 residues in the CDR3. Germline V gives CDR1 GTSNPN, CDR2 SVGIG (reference sequence). The J segment lost 7 bases and the V segment lost 5 bases, leaving 18 bases of the junction unmatched. The CDR3 DNA is TGTGCCTGGGAGTCTGGACTAGCGGGAGGGCCAAATTTCTATGAGCAGTACTTC. This translates into CAWESGLAGGPNFYEQYF. The full variable domain, its missing parts supplied by reference TRBV30 and TRBJ2-7, is SQTIHQWPATLVQPVGSPLSLECTVEGTSNPNLYWYRQAAGRGLQLLFYSVGIGQISSEVPQNLSASRPQDRQFILSSKKLLLSDSGFYLCAWESGLAGGPNFYEQYFGPGTRLTVT.

This clonotype was seen a few times. This chain uses TRBV5-1 with TRBJ2-1; maybe TRBD1 (5 bases). The V end was cut by 0 bases, the J end by 8 bases, with 12 bases between. CDR3 length equals 14 residues. Per the germline V gene, CDR1 is SGHRS and CDR2 is YFSETQ. CDR3 in amino acids: CASSLEGLLDEQFF. The CDR3 region has the DNA TGCGCCAGCAGCTTGGAGGGGCTATTGGATGAGCAGTTCTTC.